This T cell receptor (beta chain) derives from a study of T cells in Graves' hyperthyroidism and ophthalmopathy. As for the study in general: Peripheral blood was secured at the point of initial diagnosis, before any treatment. General observations from the study: The blood repertoire included most of the expanded thyroid clonotypes above 0.001.

The V end was cut by 7 bases, the J end by 2 bases, with 15 bases between. The CDR3 extends over 16 amino acids. CDR1 LNHDA and CDR2 SQIVND come from the germline V gene (reference sequence). The diagnoses drew upon clinical symptoms, serum thyroxine and TRAb, thyroid ultrasound and orbital computed tomography. The source material, RNA transcripts, was used to amplify TCR beta CDR3 regions. TCR CDR3 underwent first-round RT-PCR with the HTBI primer set. Each CDR3 protein gets one entry after TCRdb re-called the multiplex PCR reads with MiXCR. In the table there are about 840,000 distinct CDR3 sequences, 35% to 45% of which are singletons. Comments on this clonotype: Antigen unknown.

The receptor was derived from a young man with Graves' hyperthyroidism. Sequencing input: blood. The chain combines TRBV19 with TRBJ1-6; tentative D call: TRBD1 (6 bases). CDR3 sequence reads: CASNVQGWTYNSPLHF. The CDR3, as DNA: TGTGCCAGTAATGTACAGGGATGGACCTATAATTCACCCCTCCACTTT.